The text below deals with one TCR beta chain. Its antigen remains unidentified. The junction and the germline gene differ at one end; a read error may be behind it. These data come from a study of regulatory T cells in long-lasting Graves disease. Regarding time point: persistent/refractory GD, antithyroid drugs over 5 years with positive TRAb. RNA isolated from PBMCs was used to make the TCR library. Through Arm-PCR of CDR3 regions and iRepertoire HTBI primers, TCR beta libraries were built. TCRdb ran MiXCR on the multiplex PCR reads and lists one entry per CDR3 protein. The sample records roughly 500,000 distinct CDR3 sequences, about 22% being singletons. The length of the CDR3 is 15 residues. CDR1 is SEHNR and CDR2 is FQNEAQ in the germline V gene (reference sequence). Broader study findings: Clonotypes that were public and shared totalled fewer than 3,500 in persistent patients versus 966 in new patients. Persistent cases favored TRBV28, TRBJ1-2 and TRBJ2-5. Patients whose Graves' disease persisted exhibited lower TCR diversity than those newly diagnosed.

This sample comprised peripheral blood mononuclear cells (PBMCs), obtained when the disease was refractory, from a patient treated with antithyroid drugs. The chain joins TRBV7-9 to TRBJ2-5; no definite D call. The sequence came from a female donor with Graves disease. This CDR3 reads CVSSSLMGFGETQYF. The CDR3 region has the DNA TGTGTCAGCAGCTCCCTGATGGGATTTGGGGAGACCCAGTACTTC.